One and the same sample provided the 12 T cell receptor beta chains below, sequenced in a study of CD8 T cells in ankylosing spondylitis (dated by TCRdb to 2017 to 2019). What the authors observed across the whole study: A TCR beta motif made up of eight highly homologous amino acid variants appeared to be characteristic of blood from ankylosing spondylitis patients.

The antigens of these receptors remain unknown. Receptor libraries were prepared by 5' RACE. The run used an Illumina HiSeq 2500. TCRdb reran the public reads through fastp at Q25 and MiXCR, keeping productive beta chains. Identical CDR3 protein sequences are pooled into one entry, listed with their most common genes and DNA. Present in this sample are about 750,000 distinct CDR3 sequences, roughly 20% of which were seen just once. Of the sample, roughly a fifth is held by the ten largest clones. Sequencing was done on a sample of blood, either unsorted or a sorted T cell fraction (not recorded which). These receptors were collected from a male donor with ankylosing spondylitis.

This clonotype has a handful of counts. The chain recombines TRBV12-3 or TRBV12-4 with TRBJ2-2; D call uncertain. The length of the CDR3 is 15 residues. Trimming took 0 bases from V and 6 from J, leaving 11 bases between them. The CDR3 region is CASSLAGPMAGELFF. The CDR3 DNA follows: TGTGCCAGCAGTTTAGCGGGTCCTATGGCCGGGGAGCTGTTTTTT.

This chain links TRBV2 with TRBJ2-1; 15 nucleotides agree with TRBD2. The trim removed 6 bases at V and 0 bases at J, leaving 3 bases unmatched. This CDR3 region has 17 residues. From germline, CDR1 is SNHLY and CDR2 FYNNEI. The CDR3 DNA reads as TGTGCCAGCAGGGGACTAGCGGGAGGAGTCTCCTACAATGAGCAGTTCTTC. It specifies CASRGLAGGVSYNEQFF.

V usage is TRBV11-2 and J usage is TRBJ2-1, with TRBD2 matching over 13 bases. Trimming removed 6 bases from V and 0 bases from J; junction bases left unmatched: 8. The CDR3 is 18 residues long. Germline V lookup: CDR1 SGHAT, CDR2 FQNNGV. The chain's CDR3 is CASSPGLAGPLSYNEQFF. Written as DNA, the CDR3 is TGTGCCAGCAGTCCGGGACTAGCGGGACCCCTCTCCTACAATGAGCAGTTCTTC.

This clonotype was detected a few times. The chain recombines TRBV5-1 with TRBJ1-4; a possible D gene is TRBD1 (5 bases). The CDR3 totals 14 residues. CDR1 and CDR2 from the germline V gene are SGHRS and YFSETQ. V was cut by 4 bases and J by 0 bases, with 7 bases left in between. CDR3 protein: CASSRTSTNEKLFF. Written as DNA, the CDR3 is TGCGCCAGCAGCCGGACATCAACTAATGAAAAACTGTTTTTT.

The rearrangement links TRBV10-2 to TRBJ1-5; no reliable D call. This CDR3 contains 14 residues. V was cut by 2 bases and J by 7 bases, with 12 bases left in between. CDR1 and CDR2 from the germline V gene are WSHSY and SAAADI. CDR3 coding DNA: TGCGCCAGCAGTGAGGTGGCACCTGGCCAGCCCCAGCATTTT. Translated: CASSEVAPGQPQHF.

The rearrangement links TRBV27 to TRBJ2-7; D could derive from TRBD1 or TRBD2 (9 bases each). CDR1 MNHEY and CDR2 SMNVEV come from the germline V gene (reference sequence). With 2 bases removed from V and 2 bases from J, the gap between germline ends came to 22 bases. This CDR3 is built from 18 residues. The CDR3 loop is CASSLEGQGLAGPYEQYF. CDR3 bases: TGTGCCAGCAGTTTAGAGGGACAGGGTCTAGCGGGACCCTACGAGCAGTACTTC.

This clonotype was seen repeatedly, ten times or more. V is TRBV7-9 and J is TRBJ2-3; D is unresolved. V was shortened by 2 bases and J by 1 base, with 10 bases between the two germline ends. Germline V gives CDR1 SEHNR, CDR2 FQNEAQ (reference sequence). The CDR3 totals 15 residues. CDR3 nucleotides: TGTGCCAGCAGCTTAATTGTTTCTCGCACAGATACGCAGTATTTT. It is translated as CASSLIVSRTDTQYF.

The sample holds a few counts of this clonotype. The chain employs TRBV5-1 and TRBJ1-1; the match to TRBD1 covers 9 bases. CDR1 SGHRS and CDR2 YFSETQ come from the germline V gene. Losses at the gene ends were 3 bases for V and 0 bases for J; bases not matched to a gene: 6. The CDR3 is 16 amino acids. CDR3 nucleotide sequence: TGCGCCAGCAGCTCAACAGGGGGCCCCATGAACACTGAAGCTTTCTTT. It codes for CASSSTGGPMNTEAFF.

V is TRBV12-3 or TRBV12-4 and J is TRBJ2-2, with D perhaps TRBD2 (6 bases). This CDR3 is built from 13 residues. V shed 7 bases and J shed 4 bases, with 10 bases lying between them. CDR3 sequence reads: CASTLGGTGELFF. In nucleotides, the CDR3 is TGTGCCAGCACCTTGGGGGGCACCGGGGAGCTGTTTTTT.

In its sample, this clonotype was seen a few times. The chain combines TRBV2 with TRBJ2-2; D is perhaps TRBD2 (5 bases). CDR3 size: 15 residues. CDR1 is SNHLY and CDR2 is FYNNEI in the germline V gene. V lost 4 bases, J lost 4 bases, and 13 bases lay in between. The CDR3 DNA sequence: TGTGCCAGCAGTGTGTACGGACTTTCCACCGGGGAGCTGTTTTTT. Its protein is CASSVYGLSTGELFF. Filled out from reference TRBV2 and TRBJ2-2, the complete variable domain reads EPEVTQTPSHQVTQMGQEVILRCVPISNHLYFYWYRQILGQKVEFLVSFYNNEISEKSEIFDDQFSVERPDGSNFTLKIRSTKLEDSAMYFCASSVYGLSTGELFFGEGSRLTVL.

The chain recombines TRBV20-1 with TRBJ2-1; 7 bases match TRBD2. The CDR3 covers 14 residues. CDR1 and CDR2 from the germline V gene are DFQATT and SNEGSKA (reference sequence). The J segment lost 4 bases and the V segment lost 5 bases, leaving 8 bases of the junction unmatched. The CDR3: CSAYRAGKYNEQFF. CDR3 bases: TGCAGTGCTTATCGAGCGGGAAAGTACAATGAGCAGTTCTTC.

V and J are TRBV12-3 or TRBV12-4 and TRBJ2-6; D is perhaps TRBD1 (7 bases). The CDR3 is 18 amino acids. Trimming removed 10 bases at V and 6 bases at J, with 28 bases between. As DNA, the CDR3 is TGTGCCACCCCCTGGGGCAGGGGGGATCGGTATGAGGCCAACGTCCTGACTTTC. Amino acid sequence: CATPWGRGDRYEANVLTF.